A single T cell receptor (beta chain) is shown here with its context. The record originates from a study of blood T cell repertoires in COVID-19. Study as a whole: Nucleic acid was either cDNA or gDNA, and it came from T cells, B-cell-depleted T cells, or PBMCs.

The method was immunoSEQ multiplex PCR; TCRdb's version includes in-frame clones alone and lacks a portion of them. The sample yields approximately 140,000 clones, more than 80% seen once. The length of the CDR3 is 17 residues. Germline-derived CDR1 and CDR2 are MNHEY and SVGEGT. Trimming took off 4 bases at V and 9 bases at J, with 27 bases between the two ends. Enrolled during active infection, Seattle patients were then followed longitudinally. This receptor was obtained from a young man with COVID-19, enrolled during active disease. The chain links TRBV6-2 or TRBV6-3 to TRBJ1-1; a weak D match, TRBD1 (5 bases). Sequencing input: peripheral blood. As DNA, the CDR3 is TGTGCCAGCAGTTCCTCGCGGGAGGGGACTCATAATGGGCAAGCTTTCTTT. It yields the protein CASSSSREGTHNGQAFF.